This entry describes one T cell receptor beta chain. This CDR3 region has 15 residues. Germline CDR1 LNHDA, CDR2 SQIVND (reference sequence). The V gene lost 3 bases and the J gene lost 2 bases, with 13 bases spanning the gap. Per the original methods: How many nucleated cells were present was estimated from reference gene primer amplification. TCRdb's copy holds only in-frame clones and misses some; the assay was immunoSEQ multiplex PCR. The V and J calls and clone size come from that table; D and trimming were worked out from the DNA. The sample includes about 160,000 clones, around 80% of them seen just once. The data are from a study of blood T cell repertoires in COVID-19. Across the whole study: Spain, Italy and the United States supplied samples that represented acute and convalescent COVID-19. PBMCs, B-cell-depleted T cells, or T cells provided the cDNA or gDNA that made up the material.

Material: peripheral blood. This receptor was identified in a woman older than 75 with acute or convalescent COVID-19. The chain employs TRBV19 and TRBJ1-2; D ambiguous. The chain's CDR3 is CASSMGGPYNYGYTF. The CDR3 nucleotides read TGTGCCAGTAGTATGGGAGGACCATACAACTATGGCTACACCTTC. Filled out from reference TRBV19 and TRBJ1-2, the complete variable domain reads DGGITQSPKYLFRKEGQNVTLSCEQNLNHDAMYWYRQDPGQGLRLIYYSQIVNDFQKGDIAEGYSVSREKKESFPLTVTSAQKNPTAFYLCASSMGGPYNYGYTFGSGTRLTVV.